Below are 25 T cell receptor beta chains sequenced from a single sample in a study of early T cells in non-severe SARS-CoV-2 infection. TCRdb used MiXCR to reprocess the 5' RACE reads, holding one entry per CDR3 protein. The sample holds about 45,000 distinct CDR3 sequences, 11% seen once. Source material: whole blood. All receptors derive from an adult who was a healthcare worker with PCR-confirmed SARS-CoV-2 infection or an uninfected control (not recorded which).

The sample holds many counts of this clonotype. V usage is TRBV28 and J usage is TRBJ1-5; TRBD1 matches 10 bases. Germline CDR1 is MDHEN and CDR2 is SYDVKM. The V segment lost 4 bases and the J segment 6 bases; nucleotides outside the gene matches: 6. CDR3 length equals 15 residues. The CDR3 is CASSWGQGMGQPQHF. The DNA of the CDR3 is TGTGCCAGCAGTTGGGGACAGGGGATGGGTCAGCCCCAGCATTTT. Variable domain in full (rest from reference TRBV28 and TRBJ1-5): DVKVTQSSRYLVKRTGEKVFLECVQDMDHENMFWYRQDPGLGLRLIYFSYDVKMKEKGDIPEGYSVSREKKERFSLILESASTNQTSMYLCASSWGQGMGQPQHFGDGTRLSIL.

This clonotype was counted ten times or more. This sequence joins TRBV12-3 or TRBV12-4 and TRBJ1-1; 8 bases are shared with TRBD1. Trimming took 6 bases from V and 5 from J; bases not matched to a gene: 11. The CDR3 is made up of 15 amino acids. CDR3 residues: CASSSTRTGRTEAFF. The CDR3 DNA follows: TGTGCCAGCAGCTCTACCAGGACAGGGCGGACTGAAGCTTTCTTT.

The chain recombines TRBV6-2 or TRBV6-3 with TRBJ1-2, with D unresolved. The CDR3 is 12 residues long. The V gene's germline CDR1 is MNHEY and CDR2 SVGEGT. Trimming took 8 bases from V and 5 from J, leaving 12 bases between them. In DNA, the CDR3 is TGTGCCAGCTTTTCAGGAATTTATGGCTACACCTTC. It encodes CASFSGIYGYTF.

This clonotype was seen more than once but under ten times. The chain joins TRBV20-1 to TRBJ2-3, with 8 bases aligning to TRBD2. The CDR3 spans 14 residues. Per germline, CDR1 DFQATT and CDR2 SNEGSKA (reference sequence). Losses at the gene ends were 6 bases for V and 5 bases for J; bases not matched to a gene: 10. CDR3 sequence reads: CSAVTTSVLDTQYF. Written as DNA, the CDR3 is TGCAGTGCCGTCACGACTAGCGTCTTAGATACGCAGTATTTT.

This clonotype has just a few counts. The chain joins TRBV28 to TRBJ2-7; D is perhaps TRBD2 (5 bases). Germline lookup yields CDR1 MDHEN and CDR2 SYDVKM. The V end was cut by 5 bases, the J end by 6 bases, with 14 bases between. The CDR3 is made up of 13 amino acids. CDR3 DNA: TGTGCCAGCAGTCGAAGACGGGCGGGCGAGCAGTACTTC. This gives the protein CASSRRRAGEQYF.

This clonotype came up many times. The chain combines TRBV18 with TRBJ1-2; D is undetermined. Germline values: CDR1 KGHSH, CDR2 LQKENI. The CDR3 runs 16 residues. Deletions cut 2 bases from V and 4 bases from J, with 17 bases between. In nucleotides, the CDR3 is TGTGCCAGCTCACCAAGTTCGGGTGGAACTAGCTATGGCTACACCTTC. Translation gives CASSPSSGGTSYGYTF.

The chain carries TRBV7-9 and TRBJ2-1; 11 bases align to TRBD2. The CDR3 length is 15 residues. The ends lost 6 bases at V and 6 bases at J; junction bases unmatched: 7. Germline V gives CDR1 SEHNR, CDR2 FQNEAQ (reference sequence). CDR3 loop: CASSPGTSGLNEQFF. The CDR3 DNA reads TGTGCCAGCAGTCCCGGGACTAGCGGCCTCAATGAGCAGTTCTTC. The complete variable domain, with remaining parts taken from reference TRBV7-9 and TRBJ2-1, reads DTGVSQNPRHKITKRGQNVTFRCDPISEHNRLYWYRQTLGQGPEFLTYFQNEAQLEKSRLLSDRFSAERPKGSFSTLEIQRTEQGDSAMYLCASSPGTSGLNEQFFGPGTRLTVL.

The sample holds many counts of this clonotype. This chain joins TRBV12-3 or TRBV12-4 and TRBJ1-1; the D is unclear. The CDR3 consists of 13 residues. V dropped 2 bases and J dropped 1 base, with 5 bases sitting between them. CDR3 bases: TGTGCCAGCAGTTTAAAGGGGAACACTGAAGCTTTCTTT. Its translation: CASSLKGNTEAFF.

The chain links TRBV28 to TRBJ2-5; TRBD1 matches at 7 bases. The CDR3 covers 14 residues. V shed 7 bases, J shed 4 bases, and the junction held 9 bases outside the gene matches. From germline, CDR1 is MDHEN and CDR2 SYDVKM. The CDR3 DNA sequence: TGTGCCAGCACCAACTCCGAGGGGGCAGAGACCCAGTACTTC. Translating it yields CASTNSEGAETQYF.

This clonotype was seen at least ten times. The rearrangement links TRBV5-1 to TRBJ2-1; 7 nucleotides agree with TRBD2. CDR3 length: 16 amino acids. Germline CDR1 reads SGHRS; CDR2 reads YFSETQ. J was trimmed by 5 bases and V by 4 bases; bases with no gene match: 12. CDR3 residues: CASSLMTSSRNNEQFF. CDR3 nucleotide sequence: TGCGCCAGCAGCCTGATGACTAGCAGCCGTAACAATGAGCAGTTCTTC. Variable domain in full (rest from reference TRBV5-1 and TRBJ2-1): KAGVTQTPRYLIKTRGQQVTLSCSPISGHRSVSWYQQTPGQGLQFLFEYFSETQRNKGNFPGRFSGRQFSNSRSEMNVSTLELGDSALYLCASSLMTSSRNNEQFFGPGTRLTVL.

The chain is built from TRBV3-1 and TRBJ2-5; D possibly corresponds to TRBD2 (6 bases). Germline-derived CDR1 and CDR2 are LGHDT and YNNKEL (reference sequence). The CDR3 is 15 residues long. Trimming took 1 base from V and 1 from J, leaving 10 bases between them. CDR3 coding DNA: TGTGCCAGCAGCCAAGGCCAGCGGGTCCAAGAGACCCAGTACTTC. It encodes CASSQGQRVQETQYF.

Ten or more counts support this clonotype. This chain joins TRBV5-6 and TRBJ2-2, with D perhaps being TRBD1 or TRBD2 (5 bases each). Between the trimmed V and J ends, which lost 4 bases and 5 bases, there was a span of 15 bases. Germline-derived CDR1 and CDR2 are SGHDT and YYEEEE. The CDR3 runs to 15 residues. CDR3 sequence reads: CASSRPLRGTGELFF. For the CDR3, the DNA is TGTGCCAGCAGCCGCCCCCTGAGGGGAACCGGGGAGCTGTTTTTT.

This clonotype was observed many times. The chain is built from TRBV10-3 and TRBJ2-5, with D maybe TRBD1 (6 bases). The V gene's germline CDR1 is ENHRY and CDR2 SYGVKD. V was cut by 6 bases and J by 4 bases, with 9 bases left in between. The CDR3 has 12 amino acids. The CDR3 nucleotides are TGTGCCATCAGGGAAGGGGGAGAGACCCAGTACTTC. Encoded protein: CAIREGGETQYF.

The chain carries TRBV7-9 and TRBJ2-7; D is ambiguous. The CDR3 runs 14 residues. CDR1 and CDR2 from the germline V gene are SEHNR and FQNEAQ (reference sequence). V lost 5 bases and J lost 3, with 14 bases in between. CDR3 sequence reads: CASSLIGDIYEQYF. The DNA of the CDR3 is TGTGCCAGCAGCCTGATAGGAGACATCTACGAGCAGTACTTC.

The sample holds many counts of this clonotype. This sequence joins TRBV6-1 and TRBJ2-7; D ambiguous. The CDR3 totals 17 residues. The ends were cut back, 3 bases at V and 4 bases at J, with 22 bases in the middle. The germline CDR1 and CDR2 sequences are MNHNS and SASEGT. CDR3 in amino acids: CASSDLFSPSMRYEQYF. The CDR3, as DNA: TGTGCCAGCAGTGACTTATTTAGCCCCTCCATGAGGTACGAGCAGTACTTC.

This clonotype was seen ten or more times. This sequence joins TRBV10-3 and TRBJ2-7; 10 bases fit TRBD1. Germline CDR1 and CDR2: ENHRY and SYGVKD. Unmatched junction bases numbered 7, after V lost 4 bases and J lost 4 bases. The CDR3 spans 15 residues. The CDR3 spells CAISAGTGDPYEQYF. The CDR3, as DNA: TGTGCCATCAGTGCCGGGACAGGGGACCCTTACGAGCAGTACTTC.

The rearrangement links TRBV28 to TRBJ2-1; possible D gene TRBD2, 6 bases. The CDR3 has 14 residues. V lost 6 bases and J 5 bases, leaving 14 bases between the germline ends. In germline, CDR1 is MDHEN, CDR2 SYDVKM. CDR3 bases: TGTGCCAGCAGCACCAATGGACTAAACAATGAGCAGTTCTTC. Its translation is CASSTNGLNNEQFF.

This clonotype was seen repeatedly, ten times or more. This chain joins TRBV7-9 and TRBJ2-3, with unresolved D. The V end lost 1 base, the J end lost 5 bases, and 19 bases lay between the germline ends. This CDR3 contains 17 residues. Germline V gene sequence: CDR1 SEHNR, CDR2 FQNEAQ (reference sequence). CDR3 residues: CASSLGEVHLSGDTQYF. The DNA for the CDR3 is TGTGCCAGCAGCTTAGGAGAGGTTCACCTTTCCGGAGATACGCAGTATTTT.

The chain recombines TRBV9 with TRBJ2-7; 8 nucleotides align to TRBD2. The germline V gene has CDR1 SGDLS and CDR2 YYNGEE. The CDR3 totals 15 residues. Unmatched junction bases numbered 5, after V lost 2 bases and J lost 1 base. CDR3 DNA: TGTGCCAGCAGCGTGAGCGGGAGTTTATCCTACGAGCAGTACTTC. This codes for CASSVSGSLSYEQYF.

At least ten counts were recorded for this clonotype. The rearrangement uses TRBV7-9 and TRBJ1-5, with D hard to call. Germline V CDR1 and CDR2: SEHNR, FQNEAQ (reference sequence). This CDR3 is 14 amino acids long. Trimming took 2 bases from V and 0 from J, leaving 5 bases between them. The CDR3 loop reads CASSLSSSNQPQHF. In DNA, the CDR3 is TGTGCCAGCAGCTTATCCAGTAGCAATCAGCCCCAGCATTTT.

This clonotype was seen many times. V usage is TRBV11-2 and J usage is TRBJ2-3; a possible D gene is TRBD1 (5 bases). V lost 3 bases to trimming and J lost 8 bases, with 9 bases between them. CDR1 and CDR2 from the germline V gene are SGHAT and FQNNGV. The CDR3 length is 12 residues. The CDR3 sequence is CASSLDQGTQYF. Here the CDR3 DNA reads TGTGCCAGCAGCTTGGACCAGGGTACGCAGTATTTT. Full variable domain (outside the CDR3, taken from reference TRBV11-2 and TRBJ2-3): EAGVAQSPRYKIIEKRQSVAFWCNPISGHATLYWYQQILGQGPKLLIQFQNNGVVDDSQLPKDRFSAERLKGVDSTLKIQPAKLEDSAVYLCASSLDQGTQYFGPGTRLTVL.

This clonotype showed up many times. The chain recombines TRBV5-1 with TRBJ2-7, with TRBD1 matching 7 bases. Per the germline V gene, CDR1 is SGHRS and CDR2 is YFSETQ. V was pared by 4 bases and J by 3 bases, with 10 bases of the junction left unmatched. This CDR3 region has 15 residues. The CDR3 loop reads CASSPTGSPDYEQYF. The CDR3 DNA reads as TGCGCCAGCAGCCCGACAGGGTCCCCAGACTACGAGCAGTACTTC.

This clonotype was counted a few times. V is TRBV5-1 and J is TRBJ2-1; D is uncertain. The V gene's germline CDR1 is SGHRS and CDR2 YFSETQ. This CDR3 is built from 13 residues. V lost 0 bases and J 7 bases, leaving 8 bases between the germline ends. CDR3 amino acids: CASSLGPWNEQFF. CDR3 nucleotides: TGCGCCAGCAGCTTGGGGCCGTGGAATGAGCAGTTCTTC. The full variable domain, its missing parts supplied by reference TRBV5-1 and TRBJ2-1, is KAGVTQTPRYLIKTRGQQVTLSCSPISGHRSVSWYQQTPGQGLQFLFEYFSETQRNKGNFPGRFSGRQFSNSRSEMNVSTLELGDSALYLCASSLGPWNEQFFGPGTRLTVL.

The rearrangement joins TRBV29-1 to TRBJ1-2, with 8 bases fitting TRBD1. V lost 4 bases, J lost 3 bases, and 4 bases stayed unmatched. This CDR3 is built from 13 residues. Germline loops: CDR1 SQVTM, CDR2 ANQGSEA. CDR3 sequence (DNA): TGCAGCGTTGCGACAGGGGAGTACTATGGCTACACCTTC. It yields the protein CSVATGEYYGYTF.

This clonotype came up a few times. CDR3 residues: CASSSDGQGGGELFF. The CDR3, as DNA: TGTGCCAGCAGCTCGGATGGACAGGGCGGCGGGGAGCTGTTTTTT. The chain couples TRBV7-8 to TRBJ2-2, with 8 nucleotides matching TRBD1. The trim removed 4 bases at V and 7 bases at J, leaving 8 bases unmatched. The V gene's germline CDR1 is SGHVS and CDR2 FQNEAQ. The CDR3 spans 15 residues.